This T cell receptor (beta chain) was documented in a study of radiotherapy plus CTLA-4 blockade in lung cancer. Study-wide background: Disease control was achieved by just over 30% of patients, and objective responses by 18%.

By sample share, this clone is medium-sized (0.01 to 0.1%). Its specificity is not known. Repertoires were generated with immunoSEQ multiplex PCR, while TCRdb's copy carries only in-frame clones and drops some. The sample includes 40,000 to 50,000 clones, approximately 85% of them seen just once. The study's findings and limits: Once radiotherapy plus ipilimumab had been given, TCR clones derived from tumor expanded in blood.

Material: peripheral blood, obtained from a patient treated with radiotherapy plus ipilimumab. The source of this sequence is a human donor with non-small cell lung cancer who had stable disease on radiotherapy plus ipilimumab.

CDR3 in amino acids: CASRSRTGGGYTF. DNA of the CDR3: TGTGCCAGCAGATCAAGGACAGGAGGGGGCTACACCTTC. The chain uses TRBV5-4 and TRBJ1-2, with TRBD1 matching over 7 bases. V shed 5 bases and J 8 bases; nucleotides not matched to a gene: 9. This CDR3 spans 13 amino acids. Germline CDR1 and CDR2: SGHNT and YYREEE (reference sequence).